The 15 T cell receptor beta chains given below trace back to one sample, sequenced in a study of blood T cell repertoires in COVID-19. Generated by immunoSEQ multiplex PCR, the TCRdb table keeps only in-frame clones and is missing some. The sample shows about 78,000 clones, around nine tenths of them seen only once. Specimen: peripheral blood. The receptors originated from a man aged 50-60 years with active or convalescent COVID-19.

J is TRBJ2-5 and V is TRBV3-1 (or the pseudogene TRBV3-2); 14 bases are shared with TRBD2. The CDR3 loop spans 16 amino acids. Unmatched junction bases numbered 8, after V lost 7 bases and J lost 4 bases. CDR1 and CDR2 (germline): LGHDT, YNNKEL (reference sequence). As DNA, the CDR3 is TGTGCCAGCACCCAGACTAGCGGGGGGGCCCCAGAGACCCAGTACTTC. This sequence encodes CASTQTSGGAPETQYF.

The rearrangement links TRBV28 to TRBJ1-2, with 7 bases identical to TRBD1. The CDR3 is made up of 15 amino acids. After removal of 4 bases from V and 3 bases from J, the junction contained 8 bases not matched to a gene. The germline V gene encodes CDR1 MDHEN and CDR2 SYDVKM. The CDR3 reads CASSSQGDADYGYTF. CDR3 coding DNA: TGTGCCAGCAGTTCGCAGGGGGATGCGGACTATGGCTACACCTTC.

This clone showed up just a few times. This chain joins TRBV27 and TRBJ2-2; 8 nucleotides line up with TRBD1. Trimming removed 8 bases from V and 4 bases from J; junction bases left unmatched: 6. CDR3 length: 14 amino acids. Germline V lookup: CDR1 MNHEY, CDR2 SMNVEV (reference sequence). The CDR3 DNA reads TGTGCCAGCCCGCGGACAGGGCGCACCGGGGAGCTGTTTTTT. It yields the protein CASPRTGRTGELFF.

The rearrangement uses TRBV6-5 and TRBJ1-5; D uncertain. The germline V gene encodes CDR1 MNHEY and CDR2 SVGAGI. This CDR3 spans 15 amino acids. With 0 bases removed from V and 0 bases from J, the gap between germline ends came to 6 bases. This CDR3 is CASSYSAPSNQPQHF. Written as DNA, the CDR3 is TGTGCCAGCAGTTACTCCGCGCCTAGCAATCAGCCCCAGCATTTT.

There are a few counts of this clone. This chain joins TRBV30 and TRBJ1-6; 7 bases agree with TRBD1. The ends lost 3 bases at V and 14 bases at J; junction bases unmatched: 7. Germline CDR1 GTSNPN, CDR2 SVGIG (reference sequence). The CDR3 consists of 12 residues. The CDR3 spells CAWSPDRVTLHF. CDR3 in DNA: TGTGCCTGGAGCCCTGACAGGGTAACCCTCCACTTT.

The chain uses TRBV4-1 and TRBJ1-3; D is ambiguous. The V end was cut by 6 bases, the J end by 9 bases, with 12 bases between. In germline, CDR1 is MGHRA, CDR2 YSYEKL. CDR3 length: 12 residues. In DNA form, the CDR3 reads TGCGCCAGCAGTGGAGGGTTAAGCACCATATATTTT. Translation gives CASSGGLSTIYF.

The CDR3 protein is CASSIGDRGTGEAFF. The CDR3 bases are TGTGCCAGTAGTATCGGTGACAGGGGGACGGGTGAAGCTTTCTTT. The chain has TRBV19 and TRBJ1-1; 9 bases fit TRBD1. CDR3 length: 15 residues. V gave up 3 bases and J gave up 7 bases; unmatched junction bases: 9. Germline CDR1 reads LNHDA; CDR2 reads SQIVND (reference sequence).

This chain links TRBV2 with TRBJ1-6; 7 bases are shared with TRBD1. Per germline, CDR1 SNHLY and CDR2 FYNNEI. The CDR3 covers 12 residues. V shed 10 bases and J 10 bases; nucleotides not matched to a gene: 7. The CDR3 loop reads CATRGGGSPLHF. CDR3 sequence (DNA): TGTGCCACCAGGGGGGGTGGGTCACCCCTCCACTTT.

The chain employs TRBV4-1 and TRBJ2-5; TRBD1 is a possible D gene (5 bases). The CDR3 runs 14 residues. The V and J ends lost 0 bases and 5 bases respectively, with 10 bases between them. CDR1 is MGHRA, CDR2 YSYEKL, per germline. CDR3 bases: TGCGCCAGCAGCCAAGATCAGGACACGGAGACCCAGTACTTC. This encodes CASSQDQDTETQYF.

The V and J genes are TRBV19 and TRBJ1-3; D uncertain. V was clipped by 6 bases and J by 4 bases, with 4 bases between them. The CDR3 runs to 11 residues. The V gene's germline CDR1 is LNHDA and CDR2 SQIVND (reference sequence). The CDR3 coding sequence is TGTGCCAGTAGCCCGGGAAACACCATATATTTT. Residues: CASSPGNTIYF.

The chain recombines TRBV7-9 with TRBJ2-1; D perhaps matches TRBD2 (6 bases). The CDR3 runs 15 residues. Germline CDR1 SEHNR, CDR2 FQNEAQ (reference sequence). V was shortened by 5 bases and J by 1 base, with 12 bases between the two germline ends. CDR3 sequence (DNA): TGTGCCAGCAGCCGATCCGGGGGATCCTACAATGAGCAGTTCTTC. Its protein is CASSRSGGSYNEQFF.

The sample holds one count of this clone. This chain links TRBV7-8 with TRBJ2-2; possibly TRBD1 for D (6 bases). The CDR3 has 15 residues. Trimming left V 5 bases short and J 4 bases short, with 14 bases between. CDR1 is SGHVS, CDR2 FQNEAQ, per germline. CDR3 region: CASSPQGSSTGELFF. The CDR3 DNA reads as TGTGCCAGCAGCCCCCAGGGGAGCTCCACCGGGGAGCTGTTTTTT.

This clone has a single count. The CDR3 spells CASSQDPGQGGHEQYF. In DNA form, the CDR3 reads TGCGCCAGCAGCCAAGATCCAGGACAGGGAGGGCACGAGCAGTACTTC. The rearrangement links TRBV4-3 to TRBJ2-7; D possibly corresponds to TRBD1 (8 bases). The CDR3 is 16 residues long. V was clipped by 0 bases and J by 5 bases, with 17 bases between them. The germline gives CDR1 LGHNA, CDR2 YSLEER.

This clone was seen more than once but under ten times. The chain is built from TRBV6-5 and TRBJ1-6; no definite D call. Germline values: CDR1 MNHEY, CDR2 SVGAGI. CDR3 length: 14 residues. Trimming left V 7 bases short and J 6 bases short, with 13 bases between. The CDR3 spells CASKGEGFNSPLHF. CDR3 in DNA: TGTGCCAGCAAGGGTGAGGGCTTTAATTCACCCCTCCACTTT.

On this clone: Other DNA variants within this sample encode the same CDR3. Here the CDR3 DNA reads TGTGCCAGCAGTGAGGGACAGGACCAGCCCCAGCATTTT. This encodes CASSEGQDQPQHF. This sequence joins TRBV6-1 and TRBJ1-5; 8 positions agree with TRBD1. Germline loops: CDR1 MNHNS, CDR2 SASEGT. CDR3 length: 13 residues. The junction had 2 bases not matched to a gene; V was cut back by 3 bases and J by 7 bases.